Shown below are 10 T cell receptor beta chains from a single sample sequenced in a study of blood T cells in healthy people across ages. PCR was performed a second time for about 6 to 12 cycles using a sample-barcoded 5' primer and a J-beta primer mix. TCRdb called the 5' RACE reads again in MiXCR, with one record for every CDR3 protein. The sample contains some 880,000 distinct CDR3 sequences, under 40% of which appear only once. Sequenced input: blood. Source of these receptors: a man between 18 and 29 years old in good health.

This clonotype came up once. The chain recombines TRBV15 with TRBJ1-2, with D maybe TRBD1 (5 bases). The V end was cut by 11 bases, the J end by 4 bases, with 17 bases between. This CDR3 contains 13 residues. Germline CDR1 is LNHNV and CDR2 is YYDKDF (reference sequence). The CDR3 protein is CASQMGDSYGYTF. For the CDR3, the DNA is TGTGCCTCCCAAATGGGAGACAGCTATGGCTACACCTTC.

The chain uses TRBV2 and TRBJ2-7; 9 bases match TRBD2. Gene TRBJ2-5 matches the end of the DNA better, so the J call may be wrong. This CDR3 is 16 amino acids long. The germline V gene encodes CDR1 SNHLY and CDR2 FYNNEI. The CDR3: CASSDGSGGTQETQYF. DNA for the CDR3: TGTGCCAGCAGTGATGGGAGCGGGGGGACCCAAGAGACCCAGTACTTC.

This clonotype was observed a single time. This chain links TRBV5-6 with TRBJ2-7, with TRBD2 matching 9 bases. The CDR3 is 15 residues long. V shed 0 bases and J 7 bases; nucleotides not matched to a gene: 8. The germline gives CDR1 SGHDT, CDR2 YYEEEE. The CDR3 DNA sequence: TGTGCCAGCAGCTTGGAGGCTAGCGGGATAAGGGAGCAGTACTTC. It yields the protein CASSLEASGIREQYF.

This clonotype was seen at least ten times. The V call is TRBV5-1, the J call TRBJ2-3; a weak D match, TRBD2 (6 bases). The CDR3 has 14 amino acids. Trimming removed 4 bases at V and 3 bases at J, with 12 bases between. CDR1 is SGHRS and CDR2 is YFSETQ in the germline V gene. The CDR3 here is CASSPAGITDTQYF. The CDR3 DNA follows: TGCGCCAGCAGCCCCGCGGGGATTACAGATACGCAGTATTTT.

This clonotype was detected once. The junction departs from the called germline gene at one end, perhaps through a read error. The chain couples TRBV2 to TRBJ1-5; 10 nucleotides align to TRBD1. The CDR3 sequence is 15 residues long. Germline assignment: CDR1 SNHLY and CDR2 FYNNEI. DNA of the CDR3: TGTGCCAGCAGTGAGGCGGGACAGGGGAATCAGCCCCGGCATTTT. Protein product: CASSEAGQGNQPRHF.

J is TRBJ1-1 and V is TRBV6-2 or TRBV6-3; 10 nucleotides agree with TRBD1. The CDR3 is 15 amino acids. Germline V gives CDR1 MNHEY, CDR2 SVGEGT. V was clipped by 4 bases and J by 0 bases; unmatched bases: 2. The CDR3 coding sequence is TGTGCCAGCAGTTTCGACAGGGGGCTGAACACTGAAGCTTTCTTT. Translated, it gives CASSFDRGLNTEAFF.

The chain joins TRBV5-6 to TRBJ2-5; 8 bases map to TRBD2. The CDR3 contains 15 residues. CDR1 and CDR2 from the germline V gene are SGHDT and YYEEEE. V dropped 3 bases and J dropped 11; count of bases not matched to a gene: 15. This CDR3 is CASSYTGGRYNEQYF. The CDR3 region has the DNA TGTGCCAGCAGCTACACGGGGGGGCGATACAATGAGCAGTACTTC.

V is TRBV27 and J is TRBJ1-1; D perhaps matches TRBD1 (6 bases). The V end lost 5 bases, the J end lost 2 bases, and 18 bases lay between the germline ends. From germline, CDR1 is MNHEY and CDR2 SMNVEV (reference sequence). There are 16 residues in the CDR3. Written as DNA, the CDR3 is TGTGCCAGCAGTCTACGAGGGGGAGTGGGAAACACTGAAGCTTTCTTT. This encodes CASSLRGGVGNTEAFF.

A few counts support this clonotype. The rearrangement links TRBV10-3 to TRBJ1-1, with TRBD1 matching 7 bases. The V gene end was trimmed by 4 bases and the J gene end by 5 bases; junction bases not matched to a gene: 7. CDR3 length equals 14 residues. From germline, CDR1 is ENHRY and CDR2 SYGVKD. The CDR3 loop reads CAISGQGFGTEAFF. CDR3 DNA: TGTGCCATCAGTGGACAGGGTTTTGGGACTGAAGCTTTCTTT.

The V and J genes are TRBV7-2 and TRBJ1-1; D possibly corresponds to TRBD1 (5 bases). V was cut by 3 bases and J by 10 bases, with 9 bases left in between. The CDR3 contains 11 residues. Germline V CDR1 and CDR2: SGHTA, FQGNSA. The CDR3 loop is CASSFGGAAFF. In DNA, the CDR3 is TGTGCCAGCAGCTTTGGGGGAGCAGCTTTCTTT.